This TCR beta chain was documented in a study of shared clonotypes between healthy human individuals. Sequencing used immunoSEQ multiplex PCR; TCRdb keeps in-frame clones, though not all of them. The sample yields some 630,000 clones, around 72% seen once. Germline V gene lookup returns CDR1 SGHRS and CDR2 YFSETQ. CDR3 length: 15 residues. Losses at the gene ends were 3 bases for V and 3 bases for J; bases not matched to a gene: 2. All donors qualified as healthy HIV-negative adults and had experienced no recent acute infections or vaccinations. Comments on this clone: No antigen is known for it.

Whole-study results and caveats: Larger estimated richness was generally recorded for naive subsets relative to memory subsets. Sampling covered blood only; tissue repertoires likely differ. In having few donors, the study represented limited genetic and exposure-history diversity.

The sequence came from a woman in her 30s in good health. The V gene is TRBV5-1, the J gene TRBJ1-5, with TRBD1 matching 11 bases. The sequenced material came from memory CD4+ T cells sorted from blood. Specified subset: CD45RA-negative fraction. The CDR3, as DNA: TGCGCCAGCAGCTGGACAGGGGGCGTCAATCAGCCCCAGCATTTT. Translating gives CASSWTGGVNQPQHF.